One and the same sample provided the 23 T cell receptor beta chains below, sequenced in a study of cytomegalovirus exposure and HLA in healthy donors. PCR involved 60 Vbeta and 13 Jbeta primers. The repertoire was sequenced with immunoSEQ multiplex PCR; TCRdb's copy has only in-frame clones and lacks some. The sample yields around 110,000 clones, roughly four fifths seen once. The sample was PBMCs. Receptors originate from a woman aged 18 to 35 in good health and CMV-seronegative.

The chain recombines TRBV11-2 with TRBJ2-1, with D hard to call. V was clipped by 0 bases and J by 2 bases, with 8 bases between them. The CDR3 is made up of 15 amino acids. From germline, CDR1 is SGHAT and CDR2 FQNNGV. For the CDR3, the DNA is TGTGCCAGCAGCTTAGATCCAGGTACCTACAATGAGCAGTTCTTC. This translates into CASSLDPGTYNEQFF.

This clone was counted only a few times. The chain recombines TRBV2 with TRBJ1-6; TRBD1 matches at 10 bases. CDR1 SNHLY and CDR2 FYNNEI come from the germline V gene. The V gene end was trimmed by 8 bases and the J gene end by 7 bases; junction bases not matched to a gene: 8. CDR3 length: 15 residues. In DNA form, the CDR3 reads TGTGCCAGCTCCCGACAGGGGGCGAGGAATTCACCCCTCCACTTT. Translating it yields CASSRQGARNSPLHF.

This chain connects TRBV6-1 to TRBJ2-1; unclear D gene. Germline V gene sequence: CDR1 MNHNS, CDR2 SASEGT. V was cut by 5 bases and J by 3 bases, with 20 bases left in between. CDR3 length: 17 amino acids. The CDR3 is CASSQDGSLESYNEQFF. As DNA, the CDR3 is TGTGCCAGCAGTCAAGACGGGTCCCTTGAGAGCTACAATGAGCAGTTCTTC.

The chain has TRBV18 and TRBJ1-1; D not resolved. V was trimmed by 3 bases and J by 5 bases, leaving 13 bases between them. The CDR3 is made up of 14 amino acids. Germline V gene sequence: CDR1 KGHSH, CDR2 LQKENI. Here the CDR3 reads CASSPVRGLTEAFF. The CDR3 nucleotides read TGTGCCAGCTCACCCGTCAGAGGCTTAACTGAAGCTTTCTTT.

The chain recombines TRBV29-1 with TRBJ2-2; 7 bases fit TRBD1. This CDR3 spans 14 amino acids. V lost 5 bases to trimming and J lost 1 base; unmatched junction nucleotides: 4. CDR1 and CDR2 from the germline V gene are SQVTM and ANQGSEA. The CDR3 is CSVMGQLNTGELFF. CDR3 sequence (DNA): TGCAGCGTTATGGGACAGCTGAACACCGGGGAGCTGTTTTTT.

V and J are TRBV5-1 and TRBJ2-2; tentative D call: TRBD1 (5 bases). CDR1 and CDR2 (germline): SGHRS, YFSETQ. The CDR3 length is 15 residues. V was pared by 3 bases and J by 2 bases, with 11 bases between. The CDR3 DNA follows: TGCGCCAGCAGCTCTGACAGAATAAACACCGGGGAGCTGTTTTTT. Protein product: CASSSDRINTGELFF.

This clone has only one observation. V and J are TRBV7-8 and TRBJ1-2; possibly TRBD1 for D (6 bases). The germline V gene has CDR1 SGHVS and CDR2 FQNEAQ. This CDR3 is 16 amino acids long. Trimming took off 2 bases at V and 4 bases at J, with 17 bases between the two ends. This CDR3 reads CASSLYIPGEGYGYTF. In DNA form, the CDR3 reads TGTGCCAGCAGCTTATACATCCCAGGGGAAGGCTATGGCTACACCTTC.

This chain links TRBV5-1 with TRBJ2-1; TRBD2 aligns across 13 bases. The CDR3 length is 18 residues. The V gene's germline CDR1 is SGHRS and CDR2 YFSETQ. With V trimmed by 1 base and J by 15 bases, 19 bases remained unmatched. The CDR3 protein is CASSLPPGLAGTPNGVFF. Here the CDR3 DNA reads TGCGCCAGCAGCTTGCCCCCGGGACTAGCGGGGACACCCAATGGGGTGTTCTTC. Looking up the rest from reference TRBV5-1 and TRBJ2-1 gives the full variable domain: KAGVTQTPRYLIKTRGQQVTLSCSPISGHRSVSWYQQTPGQGLQFLFEYFSETQRNKGNFPGRFSGRQFSNSRSEMNVSTLELGDSALYLCASSLPPGLAGTPNGVFFGPGTRLTVL.

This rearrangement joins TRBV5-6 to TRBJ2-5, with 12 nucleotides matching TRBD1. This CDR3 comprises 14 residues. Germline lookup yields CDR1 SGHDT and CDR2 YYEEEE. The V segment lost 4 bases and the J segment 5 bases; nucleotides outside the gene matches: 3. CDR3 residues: CASSPGTGGETQYF. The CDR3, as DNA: TGTGCCAGCAGCCCCGGGACAGGGGGCGAGACCCAGTACTTC.

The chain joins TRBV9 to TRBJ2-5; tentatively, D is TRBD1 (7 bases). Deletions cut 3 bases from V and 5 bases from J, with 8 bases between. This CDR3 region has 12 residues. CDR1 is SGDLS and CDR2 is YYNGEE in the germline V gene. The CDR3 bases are TGTGCCAGCAGCGCAGGGGGGGAGACCCAGTACTTC. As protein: CASSAGGETQYF.

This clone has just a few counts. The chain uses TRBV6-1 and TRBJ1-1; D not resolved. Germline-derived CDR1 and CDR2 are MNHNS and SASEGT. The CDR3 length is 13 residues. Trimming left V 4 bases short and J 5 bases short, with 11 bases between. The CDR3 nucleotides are TGTGCCAGCAGTGTATCGGGAAATACTGAAGCTTTCTTT. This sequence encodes CASSVSGNTEAFF.

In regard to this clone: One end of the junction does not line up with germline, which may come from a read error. Here the CDR3 reads CASSVRQGRENPEAFF. CDR3 coding DNA: TGTGCCAGCAGCGTCAGACAGGGCCGGGAGAACCCTGAAGCTTTCTTT. The chain employs TRBV11-3 and TRBJ1-1; 7 positions agree with TRBD1. The germline gives CDR1 SGHNT, CDR2 YENEEA. This CDR3 is 16 amino acids long.

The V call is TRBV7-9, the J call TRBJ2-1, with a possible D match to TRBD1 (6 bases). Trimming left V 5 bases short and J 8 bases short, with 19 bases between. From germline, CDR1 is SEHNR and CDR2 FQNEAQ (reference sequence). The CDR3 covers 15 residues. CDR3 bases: TGTGCCAGCAGCGAGGACAGCCATCCTTTGGATGAGCAGTTCTTC. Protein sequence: CASSEDSHPLDEQFF.

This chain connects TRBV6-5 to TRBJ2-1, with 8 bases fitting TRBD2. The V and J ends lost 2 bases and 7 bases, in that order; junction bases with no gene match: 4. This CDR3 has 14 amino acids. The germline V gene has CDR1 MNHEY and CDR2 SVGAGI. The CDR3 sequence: CASSYPPGGNEQFF. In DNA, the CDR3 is TGTGCCAGCAGTTACCCTCCGGGGGGGAATGAGCAGTTCTTC.

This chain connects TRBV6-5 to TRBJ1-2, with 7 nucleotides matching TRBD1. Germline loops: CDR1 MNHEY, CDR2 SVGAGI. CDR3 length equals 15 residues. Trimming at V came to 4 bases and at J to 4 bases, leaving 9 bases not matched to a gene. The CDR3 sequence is CASSFSGGFSYGYTF. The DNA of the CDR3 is TGTGCCAGCAGTTTCTCAGGGGGATTTTCCTATGGCTACACCTTC.

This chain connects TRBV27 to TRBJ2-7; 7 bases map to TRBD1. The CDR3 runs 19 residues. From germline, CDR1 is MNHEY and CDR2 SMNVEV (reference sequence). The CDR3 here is CEPLGQTIPKPDGSYEQYF. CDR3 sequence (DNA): TGTGAACCCTTGGGACAGACCATACCTAAACCCGACGGCTCCTACGAGCAGTACTTC.

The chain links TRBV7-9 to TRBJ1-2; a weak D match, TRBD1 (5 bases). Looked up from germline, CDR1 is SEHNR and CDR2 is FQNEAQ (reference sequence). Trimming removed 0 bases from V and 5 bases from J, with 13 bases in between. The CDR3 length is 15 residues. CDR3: CASSLARDGTYGYTF. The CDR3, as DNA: TGTGCCAGCAGCTTAGCCCGGGACGGGACTTATGGCTACACCTTC.

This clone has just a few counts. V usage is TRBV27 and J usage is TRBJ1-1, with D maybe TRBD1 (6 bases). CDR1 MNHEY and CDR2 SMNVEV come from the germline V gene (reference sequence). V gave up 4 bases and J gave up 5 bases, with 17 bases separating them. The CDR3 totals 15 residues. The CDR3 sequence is CASSSLGGGGTEAFF. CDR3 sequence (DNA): TGTGCCAGCAGTTCTCTAGGGGGAGGGGGTACTGAAGCTTTCTTT.

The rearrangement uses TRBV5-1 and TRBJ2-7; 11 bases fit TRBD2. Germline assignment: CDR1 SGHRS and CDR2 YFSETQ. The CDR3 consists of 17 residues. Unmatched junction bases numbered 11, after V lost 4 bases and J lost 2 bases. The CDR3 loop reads CASSPTSTSGVAYEQYF. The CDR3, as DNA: TGCGCCAGCAGCCCCACCTCGACTAGCGGGGTCGCCTACGAGCAGTACTTC. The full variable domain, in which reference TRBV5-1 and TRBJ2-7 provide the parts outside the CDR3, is KAGVTQTPRYLIKTRGQQVTLSCSPISGHRSVSWYQQTPGQGLQFLFEYFSETQRNKGNFPGRFSGRQFSNSRSEMNVSTLELGDSALYLCASSPTSTSGVAYEQYFGPGTRLTVT.

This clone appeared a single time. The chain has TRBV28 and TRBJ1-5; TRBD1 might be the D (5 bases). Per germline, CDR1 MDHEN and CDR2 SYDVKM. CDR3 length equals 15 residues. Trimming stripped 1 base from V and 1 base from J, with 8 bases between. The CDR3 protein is CASSLFGGSNQPQHF. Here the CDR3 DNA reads TGTGCCAGCAGTTTATTTGGGGGGAGCAATCAGCCCCAGCATTTT.

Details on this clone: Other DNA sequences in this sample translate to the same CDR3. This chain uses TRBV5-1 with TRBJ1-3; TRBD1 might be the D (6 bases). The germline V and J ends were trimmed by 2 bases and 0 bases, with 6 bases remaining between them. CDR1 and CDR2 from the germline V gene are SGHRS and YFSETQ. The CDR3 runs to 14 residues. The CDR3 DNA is TGCGCCAGCAGCTTAGGGGGCTCTGGAAACACCATATATTTT. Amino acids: CASSLGGSGNTIYF.

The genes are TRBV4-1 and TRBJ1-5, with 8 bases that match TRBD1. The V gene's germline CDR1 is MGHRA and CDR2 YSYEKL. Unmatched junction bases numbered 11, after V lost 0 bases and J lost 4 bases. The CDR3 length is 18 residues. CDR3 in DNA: TGCGCCAGCAGCCAAGATGTCGGTGGGACAGGACGGAATCAGCCCCAGCATTTT. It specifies CASSQDVGGTGRNQPQHF.

The chain's CDR3 is CASRVGVVTEAFF. CDR3 sequence (DNA): TGTGCCAGCAGGGTCGGGGTGGTGACTGAAGCTTTCTTT. J is TRBJ1-1 and V is TRBV28; D call uncertain. Per germline, CDR1 MDHEN and CDR2 SYDVKM. This CDR3 has 13 residues. The germline V and J ends were trimmed by 6 bases and 5 bases, with 13 bases remaining between them.